This TCR beta chain appears in the sequencing data of a study of T cells after yellow fever vaccination. Regarding the study as a whole: There was a small share of clonotypes that showed up in both the CD4 and CD8 compartments. Once the booster was given, most primary-vaccination clones reappeared, at approximately 97% for CD4 and roughly 90% for CD8.

TCRdb re-derived calls from the 5' RACE reads in MiXCR, one entry per CDR3 protein. Here the sample spans around 320,000 distinct CDR3 sequences, around 8.6% being singletons. This clonotype was found a few times. Its antigen is not identified. J was trimmed by 11 bases and V by 6 bases; bases with no gene match: 9. The CDR3 has 15 residues. The TCR sequence derives from a man between 18 and 29 years old who received the YFV17D yellow fever vaccine. The chain employs TRBV12-3 or TRBV12-4 and TRBJ2-1, with 14 positions matching TRBD2. The material sequenced was CD4+ T cells sorted from PBMCs, taken 5 days after the yellow fever booster vaccination. The CDR3 coding sequence is TGTGCCAGCAGCCCGAGGGGGACTAGCGGGGGCCAGCAGTTCTTC. Protein sequence: CASSPRGTSGGQQFF.